Below, 2 T cell receptor beta chains from the same sample are listed, as sequenced in a study of post-analysis software for immune sequencing data. Their specific antigens are unknown. Study-wide results and caveats: Elevated frequency relative to controls characterized several TRBV segments in patients, TRBV5-6, TRBV5-1 and TRBV20-1 among them.

Every TCR beta cDNA library bore unique molecular identifiers. TCRdb ran MiXCR on the PCR reads and lists one entry per CDR3 protein. The sample comprises approximately 250,000 distinct CDR3 sequences, 35% to 40% of which are singletons, and around 4.8% rests with the top ten. The specimen sequenced was blood. All receptors come from a girl aged 5 to 17 with multiple sclerosis.

Only a few counts were recorded for this clonotype. The rearrangement links TRBV3-1 to TRBJ1-5, with TRBD1 identical over 7 bases. Trimming took 2 bases from V and 6 from J; bases not matched to a gene: 7. The CDR3 is 15 amino acids. Germline V gene data show CDR1 as LGHDT and CDR2 as YNNKEL (reference sequence). Here the CDR3 DNA reads TGTGCCAGCAGCCAAAAGGACAGGCTCGGTCAGCCCCAGCATTTT. Its translation: CASSQKDRLGQPQHF.

The genes are TRBV4-2 and TRBJ2-7; D is unclear. CDR1 LGHNA and CDR2 YNFKEQ come from the germline V gene. There are 15 residues in the CDR3. Trimming removed 0 bases from V and 1 base from J, with 10 bases in between. CDR3 in amino acids: CASSQEQSPSYEQYF. In DNA form, the CDR3 reads TGTGCCAGCAGCCAAGAACAGAGCCCTTCCTACGAGCAGTACTTC.